The rows below give T cell receptor beta chains drawn from one sample of a study of vaccination effects on CD4 cells after COVID-19. Produced via immunoSEQ multiplex PCR; TCRdb's table is partial and in-frame only. Here the sample spans some 30,000 clones, 70% to 75% being singletons. These receptors' targets are unknown. This specimen was CD4+ T cells from PBMCs cultured with HCoV-229E spike peptides, taken after COVID-19 vaccination. These receptor sequences come from a human donor who received a COVID-19 vaccine. CDR3s include the opening cysteine and the closing phenylalanine or tryptophan. A D gene is named only where the DNA matches it firmly. Rows give clone size only sometimes, using once, few, many, or a class for an expanded clone.

D	V	J	size	DNA	CDR3
TRBD1	TRBV6-5	TRBJ2-4	NA	TGTGCCAGCAGCGTCACAGGGGGGAAAAACATTCAGTACTTC	CASSVTGGKNIQYF
NA	TRBV3-1/TRBV3-2	TRBJ1-2	NA	TGTGCCAGCAGCCACGACCATACGGGCTACACCTTC	CASSHDHTGYTF
TRBD1	TRBV5-6	TRBJ2-4	NA	TGTGCCAGCAGCTTGGGGGGGACAGGGCTGAGAGCCAAAAACATTCAGTACTTC	CASSLGGTGLRAKNIQYF
NA	TRBV12-5	TRBJ1-2	NA	TGTGCTAGTGGTTTATTGTCATCGGGGTCGTATGGCTACACCTTC	CASGLLSSGSYGYTF
NA	TRBV18	TRBJ1-4	NA	TGTGCCAGCTCACCACCGTCCAGTGAGAATGAAAAACTGTTTTTT	CASSPPSSENEKLFF
NA	TRBV19	TRBJ1-3	NA	TGTGCCAGTAGTGGAATAGGGACGGTTGTTGGAAACACCATATATTTT	CASSGIGTVVGNTIYF
TRBD2	TRBV18	TRBJ2-7	NA	TGTGCCAGCTCACCGACGGATAGCGGGGTTACTTCCTACGAGCAGTACTTC	CASSPTDSGVTSYEQYF
NA	TRBV2	TRBJ2-7	few	TGTGCCAGCCTTGCTGCGACAGGACCCTACGAGCAGTACTTC	CASLAATGPYEQYF
NA	TRBV9	TRBJ2-2	NA	TGTGCCAGCAGCGTAGCGCCGTCTGCTATCGGGGAGCTGTTTTTT	CASSVAPSAIGELFF
TRBD2	TRBV4-1	TRBJ2-1	NA	TGCGCCAGCAGCCAAGACTCGGGGGGGAGCTCCTACAATGAGCAGTTCTTC	CASSQDSGGSSYNEQFF